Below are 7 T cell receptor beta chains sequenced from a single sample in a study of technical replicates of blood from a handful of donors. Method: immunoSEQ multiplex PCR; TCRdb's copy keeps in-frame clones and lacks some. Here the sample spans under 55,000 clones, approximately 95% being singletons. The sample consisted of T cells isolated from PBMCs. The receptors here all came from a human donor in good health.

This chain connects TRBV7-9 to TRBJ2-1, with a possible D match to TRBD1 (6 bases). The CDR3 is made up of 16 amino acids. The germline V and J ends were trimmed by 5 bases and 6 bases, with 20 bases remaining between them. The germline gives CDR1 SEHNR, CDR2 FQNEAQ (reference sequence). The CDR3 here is CASSRYRDTNPNEQFF. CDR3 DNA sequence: TGTGCCAGCAGCCGATACCGGGACACCAACCCCAATGAGCAGTTCTTC.

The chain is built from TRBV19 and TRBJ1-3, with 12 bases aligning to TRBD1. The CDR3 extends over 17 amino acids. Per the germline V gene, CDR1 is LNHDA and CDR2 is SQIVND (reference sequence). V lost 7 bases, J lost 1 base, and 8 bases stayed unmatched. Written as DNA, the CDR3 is TGTGCCAGTAATCTTCCGGGACAGGGGGCGTCTGGAAACACCATATATTTT. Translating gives CASNLPGQGASGNTIYF.

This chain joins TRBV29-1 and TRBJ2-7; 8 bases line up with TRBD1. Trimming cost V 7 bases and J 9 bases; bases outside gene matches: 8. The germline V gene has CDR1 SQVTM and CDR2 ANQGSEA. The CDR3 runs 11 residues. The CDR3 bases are TGCAGCGCCACACAGGGGGTCGGGCAGTACTTC. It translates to CSATQGVGQYF.

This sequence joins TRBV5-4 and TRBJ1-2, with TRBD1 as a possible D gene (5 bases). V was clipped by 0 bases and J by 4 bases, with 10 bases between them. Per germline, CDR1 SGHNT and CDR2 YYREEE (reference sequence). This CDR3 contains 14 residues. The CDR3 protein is CASSLAGFSYGYTF. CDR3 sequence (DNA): TGTGCCAGCAGCTTGGCAGGGTTCAGCTATGGCTACACCTTC.

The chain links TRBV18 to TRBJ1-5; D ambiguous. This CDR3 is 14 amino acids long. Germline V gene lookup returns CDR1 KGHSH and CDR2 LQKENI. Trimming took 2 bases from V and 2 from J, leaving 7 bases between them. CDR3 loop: CASSPMEGNQPQHF. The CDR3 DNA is TGTGCCAGCTCACCAATGGAGGGCAATCAGCCCCAGCATTTT.

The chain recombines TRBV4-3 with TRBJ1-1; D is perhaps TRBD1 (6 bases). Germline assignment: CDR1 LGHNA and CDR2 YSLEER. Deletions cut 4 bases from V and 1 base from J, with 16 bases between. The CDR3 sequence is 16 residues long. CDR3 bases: TGCGCCAGCAGCCCACTTCCAGTAGGGGGGAACACTGAAGCTTTCTTT. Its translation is CASSPLPVGGNTEAFF.

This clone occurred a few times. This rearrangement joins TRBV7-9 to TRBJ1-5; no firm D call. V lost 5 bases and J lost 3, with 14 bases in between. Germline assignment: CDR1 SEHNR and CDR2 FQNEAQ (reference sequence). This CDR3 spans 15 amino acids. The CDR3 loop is CASSPYSDYNQPQHF. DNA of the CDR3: TGTGCCAGCAGCCCCTACTCCGATTACAATCAGCCCCAGCATTTT.